This T cell receptor beta chain was recorded in a study of blood T cells in healthy people across ages. Alongside a J-beta primer mix, a sample-barcoded 5' primer served in a second PCR lasting about 7 to 11 cycles. TCRdb itself ran the 5' RACE reads through MiXCR, one entry per CDR3 protein. The table includes 1,300,000 or so distinct CDR3 sequences, approximately 59% detected once. In germline, CDR1 is SGHRS, CDR2 YFSETQ. The CDR3 is made up of 14 amino acids. J lost 4 bases, V lost 7 bases, and 7 bases had no gene match. The chain couples TRBV5-1 to TRBJ1-4; 7 bases align to TRBD1. The sequence derives from a man aged 18 to 29 in good health. The sample was blood. DNA for the CDR3: TGCGCCAGCCGGAAAGACAGGGTTAATGAAAAACTGTTTTTT. It encodes CASRKDRVNEKLFF.